This T cell receptor (beta chain) stems from a study of cytomegalovirus exposure and HLA in healthy donors. Notes on this clone: Its specificity is not known.

PCR involved 60 Vbeta and 13 Jbeta primers. Produced via immunoSEQ multiplex PCR; TCRdb's table is partial and in-frame only. The sample contains approximately 200,000 clones, more than 75% of which appear only once. The CDR3 totals 13 residues. Germline V gives CDR1 MDHEN, CDR2 SYDVKM. V was trimmed by 5 bases and J by 3 bases, leaving 10 bases between them. General study findings and limits: Within a later analysis, the majority of CMV-associated TCR beta chains appeared HLA-restricted.

Input material: PBMCs. The chain uses TRBV28 and TRBJ2-5; D is possibly TRBD1 (7 bases). This clonotype was sampled from a human donor in good health. Written as DNA, the CDR3 is TGTGCCAGCAGTCGGGGGACAGAAGAGACCCAGTACTTC. It is translated as CASSRGTEETQYF.